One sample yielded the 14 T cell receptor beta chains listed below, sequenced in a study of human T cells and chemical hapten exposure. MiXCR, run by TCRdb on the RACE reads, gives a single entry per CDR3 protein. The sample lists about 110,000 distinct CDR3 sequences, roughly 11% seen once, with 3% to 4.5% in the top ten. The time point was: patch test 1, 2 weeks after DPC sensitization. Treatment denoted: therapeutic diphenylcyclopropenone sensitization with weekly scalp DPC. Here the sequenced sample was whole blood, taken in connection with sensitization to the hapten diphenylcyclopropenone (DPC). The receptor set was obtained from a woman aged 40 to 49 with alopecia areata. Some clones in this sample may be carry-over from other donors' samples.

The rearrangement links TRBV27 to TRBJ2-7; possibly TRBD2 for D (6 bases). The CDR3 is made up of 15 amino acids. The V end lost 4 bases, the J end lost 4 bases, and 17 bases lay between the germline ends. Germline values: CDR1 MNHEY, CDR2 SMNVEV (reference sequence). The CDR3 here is CASSSVLGREYEQYF. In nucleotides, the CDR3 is TGTGCCAGCAGTTCCGTTCTAGGACGGGAGTACGAGCAGTACTTC.

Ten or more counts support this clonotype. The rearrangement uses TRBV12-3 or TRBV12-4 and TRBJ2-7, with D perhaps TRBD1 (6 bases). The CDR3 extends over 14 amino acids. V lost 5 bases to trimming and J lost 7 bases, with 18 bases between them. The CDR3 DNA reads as TGTGCCAGCAGTCCCCAGGGGTCTATCGTTGAGCAGTACTTC. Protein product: CASSPQGSIVEQYF.

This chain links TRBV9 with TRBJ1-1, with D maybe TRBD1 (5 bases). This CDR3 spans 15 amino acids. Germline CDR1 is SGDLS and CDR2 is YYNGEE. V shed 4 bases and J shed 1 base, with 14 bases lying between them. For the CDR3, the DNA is TGTGCCAGCAGCCCCACTTTCGACAGGAACACTGAAGCTTTCTTT. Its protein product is CASSPTFDRNTEAFF.

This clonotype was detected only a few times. The CDR3 DNA follows: TGTGCCAGCAGTCCCGGTATGGCGGGAAAAGCCTACGAGCAGTACTTC. This codes for CASSPGMAGKAYEQYF. The V call is TRBV6-6, the J call TRBJ2-7, with D tentatively TRBD2 (6 bases). This CDR3 is 16 amino acids long. Looked up from germline, CDR1 is MNHNY and CDR2 is SVGAGI (reference sequence). Trimming left V 5 bases short and J 2 bases short, with 19 bases between.

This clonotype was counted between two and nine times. The chain's CDR3 is CASSLGMNSNQPQHF. CDR3 DNA sequence: TGTGCCAGCAGCTTAGGAATGAATAGCAATCAGCCCCAGCATTTT. The gene calls are TRBV7-2 and TRBJ1-5, with D uncertain. Germline lookup yields CDR1 SGHTA and CDR2 FQGNSA. The CDR3 consists of 15 residues. With 1 base removed from V and 0 bases from J, the gap between germline ends came to 7 bases.

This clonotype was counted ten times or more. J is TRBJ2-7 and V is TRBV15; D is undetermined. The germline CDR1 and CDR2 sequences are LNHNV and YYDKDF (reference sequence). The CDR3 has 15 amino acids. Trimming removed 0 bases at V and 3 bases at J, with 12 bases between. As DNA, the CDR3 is TGTGCCACCAGCAGAGATAGAGGTCAGTACTACGAGCAGTACTTC. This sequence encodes CATSRDRGQYYEQYF.

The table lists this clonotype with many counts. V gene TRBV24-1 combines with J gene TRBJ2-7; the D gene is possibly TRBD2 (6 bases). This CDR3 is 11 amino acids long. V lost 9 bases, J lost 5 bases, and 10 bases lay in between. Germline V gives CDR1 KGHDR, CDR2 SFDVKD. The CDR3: CATGGEDEQYF. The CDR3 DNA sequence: TGTGCCACCGGCGGGGAGGACGAGCAGTACTTC.

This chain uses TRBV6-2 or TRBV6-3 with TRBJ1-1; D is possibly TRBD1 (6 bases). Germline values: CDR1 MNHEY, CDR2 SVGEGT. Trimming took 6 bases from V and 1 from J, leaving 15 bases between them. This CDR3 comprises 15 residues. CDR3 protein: CASRERGGANTEAFF. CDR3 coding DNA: TGTGCCAGCAGGGAGAGGGGGGGTGCGAACACTGAAGCTTTCTTT.

The CDR3 loop reads CASSQDLAGGSYNEQFF. The CDR3 DNA reads as TGTGCCAGCAGCCAAGATTTAGCGGGAGGGTCCTACAATGAGCAGTTCTTC. The genes are TRBV3-1 and TRBJ2-1, with 11 bases that match TRBD2. V lost 0 bases, J lost 1 base, and 2 bases stayed unmatched. CDR3 length: 17 residues. CDR1 and CDR2 (germline): LGHDT, YNNKEL (reference sequence).

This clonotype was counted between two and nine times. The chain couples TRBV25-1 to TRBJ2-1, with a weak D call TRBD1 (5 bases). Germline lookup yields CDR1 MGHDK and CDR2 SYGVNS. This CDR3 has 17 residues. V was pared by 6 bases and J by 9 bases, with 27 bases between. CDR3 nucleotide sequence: TGTGCCAGCAGCGCCCTTACGGACAACCCTCTTTGGGGTGAGCAGTTCTTC. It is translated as CASSALTDNPLWGEQFF.

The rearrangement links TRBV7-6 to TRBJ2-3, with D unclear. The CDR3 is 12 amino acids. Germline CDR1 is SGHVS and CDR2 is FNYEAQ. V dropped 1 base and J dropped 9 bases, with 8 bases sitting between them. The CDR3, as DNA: TGTGCCAGCAGCTTAGAGGCGGCGACGCAGTATTTT. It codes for CASSLEAATQYF.

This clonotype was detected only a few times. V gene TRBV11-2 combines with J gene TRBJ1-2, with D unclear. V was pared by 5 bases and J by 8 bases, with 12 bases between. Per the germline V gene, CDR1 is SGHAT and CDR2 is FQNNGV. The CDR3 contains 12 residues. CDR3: CASSRTSWGYTF. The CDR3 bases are TGTGCCAGCAGCCGAACTTCTTGGGGCTACACCTTC.

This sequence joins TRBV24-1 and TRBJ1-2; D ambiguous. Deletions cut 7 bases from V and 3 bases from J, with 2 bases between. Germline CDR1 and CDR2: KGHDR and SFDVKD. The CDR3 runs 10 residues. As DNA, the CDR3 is TGTGCCACCAGGGACTATGGCTACACCTTC. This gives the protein CATRDYGYTF.

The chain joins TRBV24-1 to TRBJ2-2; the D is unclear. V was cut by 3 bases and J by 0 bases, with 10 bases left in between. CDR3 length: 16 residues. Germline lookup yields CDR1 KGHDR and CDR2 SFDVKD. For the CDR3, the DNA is TGTGCCACCAGTGATGGGGTAAACGCGAACACCGGGGAGCTGTTTTTT. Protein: CATSDGVNANTGELFF.